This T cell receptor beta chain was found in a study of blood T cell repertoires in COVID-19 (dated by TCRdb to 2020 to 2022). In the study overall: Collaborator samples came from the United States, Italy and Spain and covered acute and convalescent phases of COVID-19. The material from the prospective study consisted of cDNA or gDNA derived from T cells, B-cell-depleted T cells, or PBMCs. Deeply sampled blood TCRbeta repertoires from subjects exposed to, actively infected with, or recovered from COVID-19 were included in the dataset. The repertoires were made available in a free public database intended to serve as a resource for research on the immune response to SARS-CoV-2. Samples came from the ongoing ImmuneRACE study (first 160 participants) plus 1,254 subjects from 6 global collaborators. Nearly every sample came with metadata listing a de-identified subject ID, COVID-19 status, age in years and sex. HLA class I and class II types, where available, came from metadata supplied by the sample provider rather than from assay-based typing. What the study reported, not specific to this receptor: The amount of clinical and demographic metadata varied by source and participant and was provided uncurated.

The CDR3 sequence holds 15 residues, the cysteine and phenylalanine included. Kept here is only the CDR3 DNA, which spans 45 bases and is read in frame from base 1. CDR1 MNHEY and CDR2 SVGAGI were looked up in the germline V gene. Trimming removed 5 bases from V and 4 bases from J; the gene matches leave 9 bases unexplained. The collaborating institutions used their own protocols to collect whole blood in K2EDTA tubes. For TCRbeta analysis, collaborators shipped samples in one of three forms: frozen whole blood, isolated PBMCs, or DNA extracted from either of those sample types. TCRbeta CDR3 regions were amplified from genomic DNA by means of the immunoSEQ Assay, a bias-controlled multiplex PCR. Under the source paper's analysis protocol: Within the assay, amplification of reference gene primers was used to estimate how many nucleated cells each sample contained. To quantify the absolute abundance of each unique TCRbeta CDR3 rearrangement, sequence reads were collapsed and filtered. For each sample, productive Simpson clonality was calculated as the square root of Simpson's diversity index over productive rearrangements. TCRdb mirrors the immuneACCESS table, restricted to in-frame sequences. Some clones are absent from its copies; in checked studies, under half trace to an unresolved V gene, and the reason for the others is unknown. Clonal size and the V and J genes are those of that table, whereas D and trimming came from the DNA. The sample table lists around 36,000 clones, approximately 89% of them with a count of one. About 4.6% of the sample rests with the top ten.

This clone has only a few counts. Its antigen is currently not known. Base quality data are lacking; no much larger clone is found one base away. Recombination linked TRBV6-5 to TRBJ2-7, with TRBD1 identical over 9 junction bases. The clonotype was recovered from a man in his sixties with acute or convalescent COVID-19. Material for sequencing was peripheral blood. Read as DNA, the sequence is TGTGCCAGCAGTAGTCCGGGACAGGGCAGGTACGAGCAGTACTTC. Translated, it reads CASSSPGQGRYEQYF.